A selection of T cell receptor beta chains follows, all from one sample in a study of Ad26.COV2.S vaccination and SARS-CoV-2 variants. Repertoires were generated with immunoSEQ multiplex PCR, while TCRdb's copy carries only in-frame clones and drops some. The sample carries hundreds of thousands of clones, around 90% recorded once. Here the sequenced sample was peripheral blood, taken in a trial of Ad26.COV2.S vaccine versus placebo. The source of these receptors is a person aged 18-65 years who received the Ad26.COV2.S COVID-19 vaccine or a placebo. Both conserved end residues are part of each CDR3. Fields, in order: D gene, J gene, V gene, clone size, CDR3 protein, CDR3 DNA. A D gene is named only where the DNA matches it firmly. The size of a clone is reported for some rows only, either as once, few or many, or as a class for expanded clones.

>NA|TRBJ2-7|TRBV7-9|NA
CASSLVQGPFYEQYF
TGTGCCAGCAGCTTAGTACAGGGCCCCTTCTACGAGCAGTACTTC
>NA|TRBJ2-6|TRBV19|NA
CASSIVSSGANVLTF
TGTGCCAGTAGTATCGTGTCATCTGGGGCCAACGTCCTGACTTTC
>NA|TRBJ2-5|TRBV5-4|NA
CASSLWGGQETQYF
TGTGCCAGCAGCTTGTGGGGAGGCCAAGAGACCCAGTACTTC
>NA|TRBJ2-4|TRBV30|NA
CAWSDSLAKNIQYF
TGTGCCTGGAGCGACTCTTTAGCCAAAAACATTCAGTACTTC
>NA|TRBJ1-1|TRBV5-4|once
CASSSRALVGTEAFF
TGTGCCAGCAGCTCCCGGGCCCTGGTGGGGACTGAAGCTTTCTTT
>NA|TRBJ2-3|TRBV4-1|NA
CASSQGGMGEDTQYF
TGCGCCAGCAGCCAAGGCGGGATGGGAGAAGATACGCAGTATTTT
>NA|TRBJ2-5|TRBV2|NA
CASRQGYRGGTRSETQYF
TGTGCCAGCAGACAGGGGTACAGAGGGGGGACTAGGTCGGAGACCCAGTACTTC
>NA|TRBJ1-2|TRBV7-9|NA
CASSPEWGYTF
TGTGCCAGCAGCCCTGAGTGGGGCTACACCTTC
>NA|TRBJ2-7|TRBV2|NA
CASSPFFGGEEYYEQYF
TGTGCCAGCAGTCCCTTTTTTGGCGGAGAAGAGTACTACGAGCAGTACTTC
>TRBD2|TRBJ2-3|TRBV7-2|NA
CASSLRPGGVDTQYF
TGTGCCAGCAGCTTGCGTCCGGGAGGGGTAGATACGCAGTATTTT
>TRBD2|TRBJ2-1|TRBV6-6|NA
CASSQTSGRVSSYNEQFF
TGTGCCAGCAGTCAAACTAGCGGGAGGGTAAGCTCCTACAATGAGCAGTTCTTC
>TRBD2|TRBJ2-1|TRBV15|NA
CATSSGLAQDSYNEQFF
TGTGCCACCAGCAGCGGACTAGCGCAGGACTCCTACAATGAGCAGTTCTTC
>TRBD2|TRBJ2-2|TRBV30|NA
CAWTRGLAPGELFF
TGTGCCTGGACAAGGGGACTAGCCCCCGGGGAGCTGTTTTTT
>NA|TRBJ2-4|TRBV6-6|NA
CASSYSVGRGGIQYF
TGTGCCAGCAGTTACTCGGTAGGTCGCGGTGGCATTCAGTACTTC
>TRBD2|TRBJ2-1|TRBV6-1|NA
CASSDTSGAYNEQFF
TGTGCCAGCAGTGACACTAGCGGGGCATACAATGAGCAGTTCTTC